The source of this TCR beta chain is a study of CD8+CD57+ T cells in acquired aplastic anemia. Study-wide background: Each DNA sample taken from sorted CD4+ and CD8+ cells came to around 2.9 ug on average. Study-wide points: Around 30 sequences, all CD8+ CDR3, were shared between patients and controls. CD8+ Simpson's diversity did not differ significantly between patients and controls.

With 0 bases removed from V and 3 bases from J, the gap between germline ends came to 14 bases. CDR1 is DFQATT, CDR2 SNEGSKA, per germline (reference sequence). This CDR3 spans 15 amino acids. This clonotype was counted many times. The antigen is unknown. Genomic DNA provided the template from which TCR beta VDJ and CDR3 profiles were obtained. TCRdb reprocessed the reads with MiXCR, giving one entry per CDR3 protein. The data contain some 190,000 distinct CDR3 sequences, 50% to 55% of them singletons. The genes are TRBV20-1 and TRBJ1-1; D ambiguous. Sequenced material: sorted CD4+, CD8+, or CD8+CD57+ T cells (not recorded which) from PBMCs. This clonotype was sampled from a human donor in good health, serving as a control. CDR3 nucleotide sequence: TGCAGTGCTAGAGATAGTGGCCCTGGGGACACTGAAGCTTTCTTT. It translates to CSARDSGPGDTEAFF.